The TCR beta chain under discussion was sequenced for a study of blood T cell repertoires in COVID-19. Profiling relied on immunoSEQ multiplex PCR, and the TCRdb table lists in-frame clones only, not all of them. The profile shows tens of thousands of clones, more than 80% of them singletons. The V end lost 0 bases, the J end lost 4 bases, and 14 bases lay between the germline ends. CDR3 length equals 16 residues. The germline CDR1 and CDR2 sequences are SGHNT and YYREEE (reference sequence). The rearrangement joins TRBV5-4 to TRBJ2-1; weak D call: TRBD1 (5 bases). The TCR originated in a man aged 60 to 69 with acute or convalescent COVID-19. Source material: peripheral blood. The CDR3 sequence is CASSLGQTFLYNEQFF. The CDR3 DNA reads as TGTGCCAGCAGCTTGGGACAGACTTTTCTTTACAATGAGCAGTTCTTC.